This T cell receptor (beta chain) originates from a study of naive and memory T cell subsets. General study results and limits: TCR counts from RNA may reflect activation-linked expression changes. Over 85% of naive TCR sequences appeared only once, unlike memory subsets. In CD4 and CD8 cells, diversity dropped from naive through EMRA.

An equimolar mix of two oligonucleotides served as the beta constant-region primer for TRBC1 and TRBC2. Ligated cDNA was amplified by four rounds of PCR with nested alpha and beta constant-region primers and SP2. The cDNA 3' end received a ligated single-stranded oligonucleotide carrying the SP2 primer and a 12-nucleotide UMI. In TCRdb, the UMI-ligation and nested PCR reads were re-called with MiXCR into one record per CDR3 protein. The sample records just over 80,000 distinct CDR3 sequences, 8% to 9.5% being singletons. J lost 6 bases, V lost 8 bases, and 16 bases had no gene match. This CDR3 contains 18 residues. The germline gives CDR1 MGHRA, CDR2 YSYEKL. This clonotype was seen a few times. The antigen is unknown.

The chain joins TRBV4-1 to TRBJ2-2, with 12 nucleotides matching TRBD2. Sequenced: naive CD8+ T cells from blood. The receptor was derived from a human donor in good health. The chain's CDR3 is CASASGSSGRAGAGELFF. Written as DNA, the CDR3 is TGCGCCAGCGCTTCCGGATCTAGCGGGAGGGCTGGCGCCGGGGAGCTGTTTTTT.